The rows below give T cell receptor beta chains drawn from one sample of a study of control samples from healthy donors and cancer patients. Profiled with immunoSEQ multiplex PCR; TCRdb holds only in-frame clones, not every one. The data show around 80,000 clones, roughly 86% seen once. The sample consisted of blood. These TCRs come from a man aged 45-60 years in good health. Both conserved end residues are part of each CDR3. Fields, in order: V gene, clone size, J gene, D gene, CDR3 protein, CDR3 DNA. A D gene is named only where the DNA matches it firmly. Expanded clones are given a class, and other clones once, few, many or no size at all.

v_call: TRBV5-5; clone_size: -; j_call: TRBJ2-7; d_call: -; cdr3_aa: CASSLVAYEQYF; cdr3_nt: TGTGCCAGCAGCTTGGTGGCCTACGAGCAGTACTTC
v_call: TRBV18; clone_size: -; j_call: TRBJ1-1; d_call: -; cdr3_aa: CASSPKWDTEAFF; cdr3_nt: TGTGCCAGCTCACCTAAGTGGGACACTGAAGCTTTCTTT
v_call: TRBV13; clone_size: -; j_call: TRBJ2-7; d_call: -; cdr3_aa: CASSLGGSYEQYF; cdr3_nt: TGTGCCAGCAGCTTAGGAGGGTCCTACGAGCAGTACTTC
v_call: TRBV19; clone_size: -; j_call: TRBJ2-1; d_call: TRBD2; cdr3_aa: CASSRTSGGAYEQFF; cdr3_nt: TGTGCCAGTAGCAGGACTAGCGGGGGGGCCTATGAGCAGTTCTTC
v_call: TRBV5-6; clone_size: -; j_call: TRBJ1-6; d_call: -; cdr3_aa: CASSLRAGPQYSPLHF; cdr3_nt: TGTGCCAGCAGCCTTAGGGCCGGGCCTCAATATTCACCCCTCCACTTT
v_call: TRBV7-8; clone_size: -; j_call: TRBJ2-5; d_call: TRBD2; cdr3_aa: CASSLMGLASVETQYF; cdr3_nt: TGTGCCAGCAGCTTAATGGGACTAGCGAGTGTGGAGACCCAGTACTTC
v_call: TRBV18; clone_size: -; j_call: TRBJ1-3; d_call: -; cdr3_aa: CASSPASPFSGNTIYF; cdr3_nt: TGTGCCAGCTCACCAGCTAGTCCGTTCTCTGGAAACACCATATATTTT
v_call: TRBV10-3; clone_size: -; j_call: TRBJ1-1; d_call: -; cdr3_aa: CAISVDLNTEAFF; cdr3_nt: TGTGCCATCAGCGTGGACCTGAACACTGAAGCTTTCTTT
v_call: TRBV5-6; clone_size: -; j_call: TRBJ2-2; d_call: -; cdr3_aa: CASSLGGNLFPNTGELFF; cdr3_nt: TGTGCCAGCAGCTTGGGAGGGAACCTCTTCCCCAACACCGGGGAGCTGTTTTTT
v_call: TRBV5-4; clone_size: -; j_call: TRBJ2-2; d_call: -; cdr3_aa: CASSLLTFANTGELFF; cdr3_nt: TGTGCCAGCAGCTTGTTAACGTTCGCGAACACCGGGGAGCTGTTTTTT
v_call: TRBV6-4; clone_size: -; j_call: TRBJ1-2; d_call: -; cdr3_aa: CATSPGEGFYGYTF; cdr3_nt: TGTGCCACCAGCCCGGGGGAGGGTTTCTATGGCTACACCTTC
v_call: TRBV7-9; clone_size: -; j_call: TRBJ1-1; d_call: TRBD1; cdr3_aa: CASSRVEGAGTEAFF; cdr3_nt: TGTGCCAGCAGCCGGGTGGAGGGGGCAGGGACTGAAGCTTTCTTT
v_call: TRBV27; clone_size: -; j_call: TRBJ1-6; d_call: -; cdr3_aa: CASSSKGSPLHF; cdr3_nt: TGTGCCAGCAGTTCTAAGGGATCACCCCTCCACTTT
v_call: TRBV30; clone_size: -; j_call: TRBJ2-7; d_call: -; cdr3_aa: CAWSSETREEQYF; cdr3_nt: TGTGCCTGGAGTTCGGAGACTAGAGAGGAGCAGTACTTC
v_call: TRBV5-1; clone_size: once; j_call: TRBJ2-5; d_call: TRBD1; cdr3_aa: CASSSGQGAGETQYF; cdr3_nt: TGCGCCAGCAGCTCCGGACAGGGGGCGGGAGAGACCCAGTACTTC
v_call: TRBV19; clone_size: -; j_call: TRBJ2-3; d_call: TRBD2; cdr3_aa: CASSRGRVGGGAVDTQYF; cdr3_nt: TGTGCCAGTAGTAGGGGTCGTGTGGGCGGGGGGGCTGTAGATACGCAGTATTTT
v_call: TRBV18; clone_size: -; j_call: TRBJ1-5; d_call: TRBD1; cdr3_aa: CASSLRTGRDNQPQHF; cdr3_nt: TGTGCCAGCTCACTAAGGACAGGGAGGGACAATCAGCCCCAGCATTTT
v_call: TRBV6-2/TRBV6-3; clone_size: -; j_call: TRBJ1-2; d_call: -; cdr3_aa: CASSRRGGGYTF; cdr3_nt: TGTGCCAGCAGTAGAAGGGGCGGCGGCTACACCTTC
v_call: TRBV29-1; clone_size: -; j_call: TRBJ1-1; d_call: -; cdr3_aa: CSVEGSGMNTEAFF; cdr3_nt: TGCAGCGTTGAAGGGTCGGGGATGAACACTGAAGCTTTCTTT
v_call: TRBV25-1; clone_size: -; j_call: TRBJ2-1; d_call: TRBD1; cdr3_aa: CASIPSGTGSLDEQFF; cdr3_nt: TGTGCCAGCATTCCCAGCGGGACAGGGTCTTTAGATGAGCAGTTCTTC
v_call: TRBV5-1; clone_size: -; j_call: TRBJ1-1; d_call: -; cdr3_aa: CASSRKEFDSEAFF; cdr3_nt: TGCGCCAGCAGCCGCAAGGAGTTTGACTCTGAAGCTTTCTTT
v_call: TRBV30; clone_size: -; j_call: TRBJ1-3; d_call: -; cdr3_aa: CAWSVLTLSGNTIYF; cdr3_nt: TGTGCCTGGAGTGTACTAACCCTCTCTGGAAACACCATATATTTT
v_call: TRBV19; clone_size: -; j_call: TRBJ1-1; d_call: -; cdr3_aa: CASSGGGSNTEAFF; cdr3_nt: TGTGCCAGCTCCGGAGGTGGGTCGAACACTGAAGCTTTCTTT
v_call: TRBV12-2; clone_size: -; j_call: TRBJ1-1; d_call: -; cdr3_aa: CASRLQWTEAFF; cdr3_nt: TGTGCAAGTCGCCTCCAGTGGACTGAAGCTTTCTTT
v_call: TRBV7-8; clone_size: -; j_call: TRBJ2-3; d_call: -; cdr3_aa: CASSFSDSTDTQYF; cdr3_nt: TGTGCCAGCAGCTTTTCGGATAGCACAGATACGCAGTATTTT
v_call: TRBV6-5; clone_size: few; j_call: TRBJ1-1; d_call: -; cdr3_aa: CASKSGVGEAFF; cdr3_nt: TGTGCCAGCAAAAGCGGGGTGGGTGAAGCTTTCTTT
v_call: TRBV4-1; clone_size: few; j_call: TRBJ1-1; d_call: -; cdr3_aa: CASSPRGGGTEAFF; cdr3_nt: TGCGCCAGCAGCCCACGAGGGGGAGGTACTGAAGCTTTCTTT
v_call: TRBV6-5; clone_size: -; j_call: TRBJ2-7; d_call: TRBD2; cdr3_aa: CASRQLAGESYEQYF; cdr3_nt: TGTGCCAGCAGGCAACTAGCGGGGGAATCCTACGAGCAGTACTTC
v_call: TRBV25-1; clone_size: -; j_call: TRBJ1-1; d_call: -; cdr3_aa: CASSRGVGPHSEAFF; cdr3_nt: TGTGCCAGCAGTCGTGGGGTGGGCCCACACTCTGAAGCTTTCTTT
v_call: TRBV9; clone_size: -; j_call: TRBJ1-2; d_call: -; cdr3_aa: CASSVGPIGGGYTF; cdr3_nt: TGTGCCAGCAGCGTAGGACCCATCGGGGGAGGCTACACCTTC
v_call: TRBV5-5; clone_size: -; j_call: TRBJ1-1; d_call: -; cdr3_aa: CASSFSNTEAFF; cdr3_nt: TGTGCCAGCAGCTTCTCGAACACTGAAGCTTTCTTT
v_call: TRBV6-2/TRBV6-3; clone_size: -; j_call: TRBJ2-7; d_call: TRBD2; cdr3_aa: CASSRLAGNYEQYF; cdr3_nt: TGTGCCAGCAGTAGACTAGCGGGGAACTACGAGCAGTACTTC
v_call: TRBV7-2; clone_size: -; j_call: TRBJ2-1; d_call: TRBD2; cdr3_aa: CASRLDGTSGGHEQFF; cdr3_nt: TGTGCCAGCAGACTTGACGGGACTAGCGGGGGCCATGAGCAGTTCTTC
v_call: TRBV29-1; clone_size: -; j_call: TRBJ2-7; d_call: -; cdr3_aa: CSVEVQGSYEQYF; cdr3_nt: TGCAGCGTTGAAGTTCAGGGCTCCTACGAACAGTACTTC
v_call: TRBV5-1; clone_size: -; j_call: TRBJ2-7; d_call: TRBD1; cdr3_aa: CASSWTGDNEQYF; cdr3_nt: TGCGCCAGCAGCTGGACAGGGGACAACGAGCAGTACTTC
v_call: TRBV5-1; clone_size: -; j_call: TRBJ2-3; d_call: TRBD2; cdr3_aa: CASSLGTSGDTDTQYF; cdr3_nt: TGCGCCAGCAGCTTAGGGACTAGCGGGGACACAGATACGCAGTATTTT
v_call: TRBV27; clone_size: -; j_call: TRBJ2-1; d_call: -; cdr3_aa: CASSLGLPDYNEQFF; cdr3_nt: TGTGCCAGCAGTTTAGGGCTGCCTGACTACAATGAGCAGTTCTTC
v_call: TRBV19; clone_size: -; j_call: TRBJ1-4; d_call: -; cdr3_aa: CASISSTGATNEKLFF; cdr3_nt: TGTGCCAGTATCTCTTCGACGGGCGCAACTAATGAAAAACTGTTTTTT
v_call: TRBV14; clone_size: -; j_call: TRBJ1-2; d_call: TRBD1; cdr3_aa: CASSQVRTGAAYGYTF; cdr3_nt: TGTGCCAGCAGCCAAGTACGGACAGGGGCCGCCTATGGCTACACCTTC
v_call: TRBV5-1; clone_size: -; j_call: TRBJ1-6; d_call: TRBD1; cdr3_aa: CASSPRQGIGSPLHF; cdr3_nt: TGCGCCAGCAGCCCGCGACAGGGTATAGGGTCACCCCTCCACTTT
v_call: TRBV11-2; clone_size: -; j_call: TRBJ1-6; d_call: TRBD1; cdr3_aa: CASRQDRGDSPLHF; cdr3_nt: TGTGCCAGCAGGCAGGACAGGGGTGATTCACCCCTCCACTTT
v_call: TRBV19; clone_size: -; j_call: TRBJ1-2; d_call: -; cdr3_aa: CASSRWEINYGYTF; cdr3_nt: TGTGCCAGCAGCCGGTGGGAGATTAACTATGGCTACACCTTC
v_call: TRBV23-1; clone_size: -; j_call: TRBJ2-3; d_call: -; cdr3_aa: CASSRHHGHFSTDTQYF; cdr3_nt: TGCGCCAGCAGTCGCCACCATGGACATTTTAGCACAGATACGCAGTATTTT
v_call: TRBV7-9; clone_size: -; j_call: TRBJ1-4; d_call: -; cdr3_aa: CASSSQSVGGTNEKLFF; cdr3_nt: TGTGCCAGCAGCTCCCAATCAGTCGGGGGGACTAATGAAAAACTGTTTTTT
v_call: TRBV10-3; clone_size: -; j_call: TRBJ2-7; d_call: TRBD1; cdr3_aa: CAISESVDRGRYEQYF; cdr3_nt: TGTGCCATCAGTGAGTCTGTTGACAGGGGTAGGTACGAGCAGTACTTC
v_call: TRBV12-5; clone_size: -; j_call: TRBJ2-2; d_call: TRBD1; cdr3_aa: CASGFFSSQTGLPANTGELFF; cdr3_nt: TGTGCTAGTGGTTTCTTTTCCAGCCAGACAGGGTTGCCCGCGAACACCGGGGAGCTGTTTTTT
v_call: TRBV3-1/TRBV3-2; clone_size: -; j_call: TRBJ1-3; d_call: -; cdr3_aa: CASSQRMSGKGNTIYF; cdr3_nt: TGTGCCAGCAGCCAACGTATGTCGGGGAAGGGAAACACCATATATTTT
v_call: TRBV2; clone_size: -; j_call: TRBJ1-3; d_call: TRBD1; cdr3_aa: CATRRTGLYF; cdr3_nt: TGTGCCACCAGAAGGACAGGGCTATATTTT
v_call: TRBV14; clone_size: -; j_call: TRBJ1-4; d_call: -; cdr3_aa: CASSQQGPNEKLFF; cdr3_nt: TGTGCCAGCAGCCAGCAGGGGCCTAATGAAAAACTGTTTTTT
v_call: TRBV19; clone_size: -; j_call: TRBJ1-4; d_call: -; cdr3_aa: CASTNRVGEKLFF; cdr3_nt: TGTGCCAGTACGAACAGGGTTGGGGAAAAACTGTTTTTT
v_call: TRBV19; clone_size: -; j_call: TRBJ1-5; d_call: -; cdr3_aa: CASTTRRTPTINQPQHF; cdr3_nt: TGTGCCAGTACGACTCGAAGGACACCGACAATCAATCAGCCCCAGCATTTT
v_call: TRBV27; clone_size: -; j_call: TRBJ2-7; d_call: -; cdr3_aa: CASSLTYDRHFDEQYF; cdr3_nt: TGTGCCAGCAGTTTAACCTATGATAGGCACTTTGACGAGCAGTACTTC
v_call: TRBV11-2; clone_size: -; j_call: TRBJ2-5; d_call: -; cdr3_aa: CASSPRLTAQETQYF; cdr3_nt: TGTGCCAGCAGCCCTCGGTTGACAGCTCAAGAGACCCAGTACTTC
v_call: TRBV24-1; clone_size: -; j_call: TRBJ1-2; d_call: -; cdr3_aa: CATSDSGWGGYTF; cdr3_nt: TGTGCCACCAGTGATTCAGGGTGGGGCGGCTACACCTTC
v_call: TRBV18; clone_size: -; j_call: TRBJ1-1; d_call: -; cdr3_aa: CASSPGSTARTEAFF; cdr3_nt: TGTGCCAGCTCACCGGGCTCTACGGCGAGAACTGAAGCTTTCTTT
v_call: TRBV5-4; clone_size: -; j_call: TRBJ2-7; d_call: -; cdr3_aa: CASSSSTEAYEQYF; cdr3_nt: TGTGCCAGCAGCTCTTCGACAGAGGCCTACGAGCAGTACTTC
v_call: TRBV14; clone_size: -; j_call: TRBJ2-7; d_call: TRBD2; cdr3_aa: CASSQGPAGSSYEQYF; cdr3_nt: TGTGCCAGCAGCCAAGGTCCAGCGGGGAGCTCCTACGAGCAGTACTTC
v_call: TRBV19; clone_size: -; j_call: TRBJ1-2; d_call: -; cdr3_aa: CASRWQGSNGYTF; cdr3_nt: TGTGCCAGTAGATGGCAGGGATCGAACGGCTACACCTTC